This T cell receptor (beta chain) derives from a study of post-analysis software for immune sequencing data. On the study more broadly: Relapsing-remitting, secondary progressive and progressive-relapsing multiple sclerosis courses were included.

Carried by the TCR beta cDNA libraries were unique molecular identifiers. Each CDR3 protein gets one entry after TCRdb re-called the PCR reads with MiXCR. The sample has about 430,000 distinct CDR3 sequences, about 40% seen once; the top ten hold 6.5% to 8%. Overall study results and limits: When patients were compared with controls, roughly five TRBV segments were more frequent, TRBV5-6, TRBV5-1 and TRBV20-1 among them.

As regards this clonotype: What it binds is not known.

Germline CDR1 and CDR2: DFQATT and SNEGSKA (reference sequence). J gave up 6 bases and V 3 bases, and 9 bases lay outside the gene matches. CDR3 length: 15 residues. Sequencing input: blood. The chain employs TRBV20-1 and TRBJ2-1, with 9 bases that match TRBD1. This sequence originates from a girl aged 2-10 years with multiple sclerosis. The CDR3 reads CSAREGQGMFNEQFF. The DNA for the CDR3 is TGCAGTGCTAGGGAGGGACAGGGAATGTTCAATGAGCAGTTCTTC.